This T cell receptor (beta chain) was captured by sequencing in a study of blood T cell repertoires in COVID-19. Study as a whole: COVID-19 samples from acute and convalescent phases originated in the United States, Italy and Spain.

Using immunoSEQ multiplex PCR, the repertoire was profiled, and TCRdb retains in-frame clones only, with some absent. The sample lists hundreds of thousands of clones, roughly 88% seen once, with around 1.4% in the top ten. Germline CDR1 SQVTM, CDR2 ANQGSEA. V was pared by 4 bases and J by 3 bases, with 10 bases between. The length of the CDR3 is 12 residues. This TCR was sampled from a woman in her thirties with active or convalescent COVID-19. The chain joins TRBV29-1 to TRBJ2-7; D is possibly TRBD1 (5 bases). Specimen: peripheral blood. The CDR3 DNA reads as TGCAGCGTTGGGCCTGACAGCTACGAGCAGTACTTC. Translation: CSVGPDSYEQYF.